This TCR beta chain was sequenced in a study of T cell repertoires in cytomegalovirus infection. This clonotype was counted ten times or more. Its specificity is not known. Between the trimmed V and J ends, which lost 1 base and 4 bases, there was a span of 13 bases. Germline V CDR1 and CDR2: SGHVS, FQNEAQ. The CDR3 runs 15 residues. TCRdb redid the calling of the reads with MiXCR, one entry per CDR3 protein. The sample records 350,000 to 550,000 distinct CDR3 sequences, 31% being singletons. The study's findings and limits: Summed frequency of shared TCR beta families picked out CMV carriers who also had the relevant HLA.

The origin of this receptor is a human donor in good health (CMV status not recorded). Some clones in this sample may be carry-over from other donors' samples. Sample: PBMCs. The chain uses TRBV7-8 and TRBJ1-2; a possible D gene is TRBD1 (6 bases). The CDR3 spells CASSLDHRDLYGYTF. CDR3 bases: TGTGCCAGCAGCTTAGATCACAGGGACCTCTATGGCTACACCTTC.